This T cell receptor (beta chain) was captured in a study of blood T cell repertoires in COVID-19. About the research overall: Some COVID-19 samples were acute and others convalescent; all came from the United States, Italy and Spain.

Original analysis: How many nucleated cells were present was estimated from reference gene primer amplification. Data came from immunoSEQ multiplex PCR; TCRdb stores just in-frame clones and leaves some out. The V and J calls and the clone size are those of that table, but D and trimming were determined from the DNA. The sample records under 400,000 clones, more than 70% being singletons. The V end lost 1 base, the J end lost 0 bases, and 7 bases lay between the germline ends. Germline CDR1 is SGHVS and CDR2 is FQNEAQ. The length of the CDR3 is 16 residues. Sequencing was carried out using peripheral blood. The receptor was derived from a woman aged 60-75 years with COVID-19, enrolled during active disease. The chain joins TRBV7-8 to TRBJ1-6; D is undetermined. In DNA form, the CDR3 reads TGTGCCAGCAGCTTAGATCCGAGCTCCTATAATTCACCCCTCCACTTT. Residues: CASSLDPSSYNSPLHF. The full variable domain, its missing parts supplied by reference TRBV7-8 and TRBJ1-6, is GAGVSQSPRYKVAKRGQDVALRCDPISGHVSLFWYQQALGQGPEFLTYFQNEAQLDKSGLPSDRFFAERPEGSVSTLKIQRTQQEDSAVYLCASSLDPSSYNSPLHFGNGTRLTVT.